The T cell receptor (beta chain) under discussion was sequenced for a study of blood T cells in healthy people across ages. Points from the study as a whole: Samples with more naive T cells showed higher observed beta diversity. Diversity of TCR beta per million T cells declined in a roughly linear way with age.

A note on this clonotype: The antigen is not known.

It was with a sample-barcoded 5' primer and a J-beta primer mix that a second PCR of about 6 to 12 cycles was run. Every cDNA molecule carried a tag from a template-switch adaptor bearing 12 random nucleotides. In TCRdb, the 5' RACE reads were re-called with MiXCR into one record per CDR3 protein. The profile shows 1,800,000 or so distinct CDR3 sequences, about 39% of them singletons. Donors were healthy Caucasian individuals from Russia aged roughly 6 to 90. CDR3 length: 15 residues. In germline, CDR1 is MNHEY, CDR2 SVGAGI. The germline V and J ends were trimmed by 1 base and 0 bases, with 7 bases remaining between them.

The TCR was taken from a human donor in good health. Sequenced material: blood. The chain employs TRBV6-5 and TRBJ2-1; the D is unclear. The CDR3 here is CASSYFWGSYNEQFF. In DNA, the CDR3 is TGTGCCAGCAGTTACTTCTGGGGCTCCTACAATGAGCAGTTCTTC.